The rows below give T cell receptor beta chains drawn from one sample of a study of cytomegalovirus exposure and HLA in healthy donors. Sequencing was performed with immunoSEQ multiplex PCR; in TCRdb, only in-frame clones are kept and a portion is missing. The sample records 250,000 to 350,000 clones, roughly 89% being singletons. Sequencing was done on a sample of PBMCs. These receptors were collected from a man aged 35 to 55 in good health and CMV-seropositive. Each CDR3 is given without its conserved first and last residue. The order of the fields is V gene, J gene, CDR3 protein.

TRBV28	TRBJ2-7	ASSGLAGSYEQY
TRBV27	TRBJ2-7	ASSWDPPGQGAYEQY
TRBV29-1	TRBJ1-1	SVEGGQGAPNAEAF
TRBV5-4	TRBJ1-1	ASSLASGGKTEAF
TRBV5-4	TRBJ2-7	ASSLGLSSYEQY
TRBV19	TRBJ2-1	ASRETGARSSYNEQF
TRBV5-1	TRBJ2-3	ASSPGGGSTDTQY
TRBV14	TRBJ2-1	ASSRPLGVEQF
TRBV10-3	TRBJ1-5	AITWDRGDKTGSNQPQH
TRBV7-2	TRBJ2-7	ASSLAGAYEQY